Following are 18 T cell receptor beta chains from one sample sequenced in a study of shared clonotypes between healthy human individuals. Using immunoSEQ multiplex PCR, the repertoire was profiled, and TCRdb retains in-frame clones only, with some absent. The repertoire holds about 490,000 clones, with 79% as singletons. The sample consisted of PBMCs. The origin of the receptors is a woman aged 35 to 49 in good health. Some clones in this sample may be carry-over from other donors' samples.

This chain joins TRBV11-3 and TRBJ2-1; D possibly matches TRBD1 or TRBD2 (7 bases each). Germline CDR1 reads SGHNT; CDR2 reads YENEEA. With 5 bases removed from V and 6 bases from J, the gap between germline ends came to 17 bases. This CDR3 region has 15 residues. In nucleotides, the CDR3 is TGTGCCAGCAGCAAGGGGGCGGGAGTTATCAATGAGCAGTTCTTC. Translation: CASSKGAGVINEQFF. Complete variable domain (other parts from reference TRBV11-3 and TRBJ2-1): EAGVVQSPRYKIIEKKQPVAFWCNPISGHNTLYWYLQNLGQGPELLIRYENEEAVDDSQLPKDRFSAERLKGVDSTLKIQPAELGDSAVYLCASSKGAGVINEQFFGPGTRLTVL.

This clone was recorded at least ten times. The chain couples TRBV5-6 to TRBJ2-2, with 9 bases matching TRBD2. The germline CDR1 and CDR2 sequences are SGHDT and YYEEEE. V lost 2 bases to trimming and J lost 4 bases; unmatched junction nucleotides: 0. This CDR3 region has 14 residues. The chain's CDR3 is CASSLLAGTGELFF. The DNA for the CDR3 is TGTGCCAGCAGCTTACTAGCGGGCACCGGGGAGCTGTTTTTT.

Concerning this clone: This is likely an artifact of a read error, given a far larger clone one base away. The chain recombines TRBV2 with TRBJ2-3; D is uncertain. The V and J ends lost 8 bases and 5 bases respectively, with 8 bases between them. Germline CDR1 is SNHLY and CDR2 is FYNNEI. The CDR3 has 11 amino acids. The chain's CDR3 is CASGYQDTQYF. The CDR3 coding sequence is TGTGCCAGCGGGTATCAAGATACGCAGTATTTT.

The J gene is TRBJ2-7, the V gene TRBV19; a possible D gene is TRBD1 (6 bases). Germline V lookup: CDR1 LNHDA, CDR2 SQIVND (reference sequence). The CDR3 is made up of 14 amino acids. The V end lost 4 bases, the J end lost 1 base, and 11 bases lay between the germline ends. CDR3 DNA sequence: TGTGCCAGTAGTAACCCAGGGGCTTCCTACGAGCAGTACTTC. Translated: CASSNPGASYEQYF.

The chain has TRBV29-1 and TRBJ2-7; D may be TRBD1 (6 bases). The length of the CDR3 is 13 residues. The V gene lost 2 bases and the J gene lost 7 bases, with 15 bases spanning the gap. Germline V gene sequence: CDR1 SQVTM, CDR2 ANQGSEA. For the CDR3, the DNA is TGCAGCGTTGAATCGGTTACCCAGGGGGAGCAGTACTTC. It yields the protein CSVESVTQGEQYF.

A word on this clone: Other DNA sequences in this sample translate to the same CDR3. V and J are TRBV11-2 and TRBJ2-1; D gene uncertain. The CDR3 length is 10 residues. With 3 bases removed from V and 10 bases from J, the gap between germline ends came to 4 bases. Germline assignment: CDR1 SGHAT and CDR2 FQNNGV. Here the CDR3 reads CASSFGEQFF. In DNA, the CDR3 is TGTGCCAGCAGCTTCGGCGAGCAGTTCTTC. The whole variable domain, filled in from reference TRBV11-2 and TRBJ2-1, reads EAGVAQSPRYKIIEKRQSVAFWCNPISGHATLYWYQQILGQGPKLLIQFQNNGVVDDSQLPKDRFSAERLKGVDSTLKIQPAKLEDSAVYLCASSFGEQFFGPGTRLTVL.

Only a few counts were recorded for this clone. V usage is TRBV6-1 and J usage is TRBJ1-5; 8 bases align to TRBD1. V lost 1 base to trimming and J lost 6 bases; unmatched junction nucleotides: 5. There are 15 residues in the CDR3. Germline CDR1 reads MNHNS; CDR2 reads SASEGT. CDR3 bases: TGTGCCAGCAGTGAAGAGGCAGGGGGCTCTCAGCCCCAGCATTTT. Encoded protein: CASSEEAGGSQPQHF.

The gene calls are TRBV29-1 and TRBJ2-7, with no clear D. Per germline, CDR1 SQVTM and CDR2 ANQGSEA. The CDR3 is 12 residues long. V lost 2 bases and J lost 0, with 5 bases in between. The CDR3 loop is CSVELTSYEQYF. The DNA of the CDR3 is TGCAGCGTTGAACTAACCTCCTACGAGCAGTACTTC.

This clone has only one observation. The rearrangement joins TRBV6-5 to TRBJ1-5; the D gene is possibly TRBD1 (5 bases). Germline assignment: CDR1 MNHEY and CDR2 SVGAGI. The length of the CDR3 is 15 residues. V dropped 6 bases and J dropped 5 bases, with 17 bases sitting between them. The CDR3 spells CASRPTGPGHQPQHF. The CDR3 nucleotides are TGTGCCAGCAGACCCACGGGACCTGGGCATCAGCCCCAGCATTTT.

This chain connects TRBV15 to TRBJ1-1; D might be TRBD1 (5 bases). The CDR3 loop spans 12 amino acids. Germline V gene lookup returns CDR1 LNHNV and CDR2 YYDKDF (reference sequence). The V end lost 4 bases, the J end lost 7 bases, and 10 bases lay between the germline ends. For the CDR3, the DNA is TGTGCCACCAGCACGGCGCAGGGTGAAGCTTTCTTT. It is translated as CATSTAQGEAFF.

This clone was observed at least ten times. Different DNA sequences within this sample yield the same CDR3. The V call is TRBV27, the J call TRBJ2-1; D unresolved. CDR1 and CDR2 (germline): MNHEY, SMNVEV (reference sequence). The CDR3 is 14 residues long. V lost 5 bases and J 6 bases, leaving 14 bases between the germline ends. The CDR3 DNA sequence: TGTGCCAGCAGTACGCCCGCGACCCCCAATGAGCAGTTCTTC. This sequence encodes CASSTPATPNEQFF.

The chain combines TRBV27 with TRBJ2-5; 7 bases are shared with TRBD1. The J segment lost 7 bases and the V segment lost 2 bases, leaving 10 bases of the junction unmatched. Per the germline V gene, CDR1 is MNHEY and CDR2 is SMNVEV (reference sequence). This CDR3 contains 15 residues. The CDR3 region has the DNA TGTGCCAGCAGTTTAGGACAGGTCCCTTTGGGGACCCAGTACTTC. It yields the protein CASSLGQVPLGTQYF.

As to this clone: Additional DNA sequences in this sample encode the identical CDR3. The genes are TRBV7-9 and TRBJ2-3; D is uncertain. The CDR3 consists of 15 residues. Germline V gene lookup returns CDR1 SEHNR and CDR2 FQNEAQ (reference sequence). V was pared by 0 bases and J by 0 bases, with 7 bases between. The CDR3 DNA reads TGTGCCAGCAGCTTAGCCAGGCCTAGCACAGATACGCAGTATTTT. Translating it yields CASSLARPSTDTQYF.

This clone was detected only once. J is TRBJ2-5 and V is TRBV4-2; a possible D gene is TRBD2 (5 bases). V lost 4 bases and J 2 bases, leaving 14 bases between the germline ends. The V gene's germline CDR1 is LGHNA and CDR2 YNFKEQ. There are 15 residues in the CDR3. CDR3 DNA sequence: TGTGCCAGCAGCCCCACCAGCGGTGGACAAGAGACCCAGTACTTC. Its protein is CASSPTSGGQETQYF.

The chain employs TRBV27 and TRBJ2-1, with a weak D call TRBD2 (6 bases). CDR1 is MNHEY, CDR2 SMNVEV, per germline (reference sequence). V gave up 4 bases and J gave up 4 bases, with 11 bases separating them. The CDR3 has 14 amino acids. The CDR3 coding sequence is TGTGCCAGCAGTTCCCGGGACTTTTACAATGAGCAGTTCTTC. Its protein is CASSSRDFYNEQFF.

The chain combines TRBV2 with TRBJ1-4, with TRBD1 matching 7 bases. The germline gives CDR1 SNHLY, CDR2 FYNNEI. V shed 4 bases and J 4 bases; nucleotides not matched to a gene: 6. The CDR3 extends over 15 amino acids. CDR3 sequence reads: CASSAPGQLNEKLFF. CDR3 DNA: TGTGCCAGCAGTGCCCCGGGACAGCTTAATGAAAAACTGTTTTTT.

V gene TRBV4-1 combines with J gene TRBJ2-7; 11 nucleotides agree with TRBD2. CDR1 and CDR2 (germline): MGHRA, YSYEKL. With 3 bases clipped from V and 2 bases from J, the junction kept 9 bases outside the gene matches. The CDR3 consists of 17 residues. The DNA of the CDR3 is TGCGCCAGCAGCCATGAAACCGGGACTAGCGGTACCTACGAGCAGTACTTC. Encoded protein: CASSHETGTSGTYEQYF.

The J gene is TRBJ1-5, the V gene TRBV18; no reliable D call. This CDR3 contains 14 residues. V dropped 2 bases and J dropped 7 bases, with 12 bases sitting between them. Germline V gene lookup returns CDR1 KGHSH and CDR2 LQKENI. This CDR3 is CASSPGPGGQPQHF. In nucleotides, the CDR3 is TGTGCCAGCTCACCAGGGCCGGGCGGCCAGCCCCAGCATTTT.